The 6 T cell receptor beta chains reported below all come from one sample, sequenced in a study of T cells in localized non-small cell lung cancer. Sequencing was performed with immunoSEQ multiplex PCR; in TCRdb, only in-frame clones are kept and a portion is missing. The table has about 1,800 clones, approximately 25% seen once. Sequencing used normal lung tissue next to the tumor, obtained before any cancer treatment. The receptors here all came from a male donor aged 60 or over with stage II squamous cell lung carcinoma.

The chain employs TRBV11-3 and TRBJ2-7, with TRBD2 identical over 9 bases. V shed 4 bases, J shed 2 bases, and the junction held 15 bases outside the gene matches. The CDR3 runs 18 residues. Germline loops: CDR1 SGHNT, CDR2 YENEEA. The CDR3 region is CASSSGVIWLAGTYEQYF. As DNA, the CDR3 is TGTGCCAGCAGCTCGGGGGTGATATGGCTAGCGGGAACCTACGAGCAGTACTTC.

By frequency in the sample, this clone is medium-sized. The chain links TRBV9 to TRBJ2-2; 10 bases agree with TRBD1. This CDR3 region has 14 residues. V shed 5 bases and J 6 bases; nucleotides not matched to a gene: 4. CDR1 SGDLS and CDR2 YYNGEE come from the germline V gene. CDR3 DNA: TGTGCCAGCAGGTGGACAGGGGGATCCGGGGAGCTGTTTTTT. It specifies CASRWTGGSGELFF. Complete variable domain (other parts from reference TRBV9 and TRBJ2-2): DSGVTQTPKHLITATGQRVTLRCSPRSGDLSVYWYQQSLDQGLQFLIQYYNGEERAKGNILERFSAQQFPDLHSELNLSSLELGDSALYFCASRWTGGSGELFFGEGSRLTVL.

A few counts support this clone. A far larger clone is off by one base, so a read error is likely. The rearrangement uses TRBV10-2 and TRBJ2-1; D is ambiguous. Germline CDR1 reads WSHSY; CDR2 reads SAAADI. Trimming took 5 bases from V and 12 from J, leaving 17 bases between them. The CDR3 spans 13 residues. CDR3 nucleotide sequence: TGCGCCAGCAGTAGATTCCTAGGCGATCGGCAGTTCTTC. This sequence encodes CASSRFLGDRQFF.

This rearrangement joins TRBV30 to TRBJ1-2, with 9 bases identical to TRBD1. The CDR3 is 13 amino acids. Germline values: CDR1 GTSNPN, CDR2 SVGIG (reference sequence). V was clipped by 3 bases and J by 7 bases; unmatched bases: 6. The CDR3 DNA is TGTGCCTGGAGCGGACAGGGGAGCGGTGGCTACACCTTC. Residues: CAWSGQGSGGYTF.

This clone is large by share. The V gene is TRBV9, the J gene TRBJ2-6, with 7 positions matching TRBD1. Germline CDR1 and CDR2: SGDLS and YYNGEE. The CDR3 is 16 amino acids. The trim removed 6 bases at V and 3 bases at J, leaving 9 bases unmatched. The CDR3 reads CASTLFDRVGANVLTF. CDR3 nucleotide sequence: TGTGCCAGCACCCTCTTCGACAGGGTTGGGGCCAACGTCCTGACTTTC. The full variable domain, its missing parts supplied by reference TRBV9 and TRBJ2-6, is DSGVTQTPKHLITATGQRVTLRCSPRSGDLSVYWYQQSLDQGLQFLIQYYNGEERAKGNILERFSAQQFPDLHSELNLSSLELGDSALYFCASTLFDRVGANVLTFGAGSRLTVL.

The chain combines TRBV6-8 with TRBJ1-4, with D perhaps TRBD1 (6 bases). Trimming left V 10 bases short and J 11 bases short, with 20 bases between. Germline V gene data show CDR1 as MNHGY and CDR2 as SAAAGT. The CDR3 runs 13 residues. In DNA, the CDR3 is TGTGCCACCTCGGGACAAGGGGCGGGGAAACTGTTTTTT. It yields the protein CATSGQGAGKLFF.